This entry features one T cell receptor beta chain sequence. This clonotype was seen a few times. It has no known antigen specificity. No per-base quality is available; no much larger clone lies one base away. What the treatment or condition label conveys for this sample: in vitro stimulation with specific CMV peptide epitopes to enrich CMV-specific T cells. The sample was run on an Illumina HiSeq 1500. TCRdb reprocessing: public reads trimmed at Q25 with fastp, clones called with MiXCR, in-frame beta chains kept. Rows with a matching CDR3 protein are joined into one entry that keeps the most common DNA and genes. This sample is represented by approximately 280,000 distinct CDR3 sequences; less than 25% of them were singletons. Of the sample, about 21% falls within the top ten clones. This sample was included in a study of T cell repertoires in cytomegalovirus infection (dated by TCRdb to about 2019). With respect to the entire study: Recently identified HLA-C-restricted CMV epitopes, whose presentation resists viral immunomodulation, were targeted by peptide stimulations together with well-studied HLA-B-restricted epitopes. Donor HLA type was relevant to the analysis, as public TCR beta signatures indicated carriage of CMV infection together with the matching HLA type.

What the work shows at the level of the full study, not this receptor alone: The ex vivo response was dominated by HLA-C-restricted CMV-specific TCR beta clonotypes, which also provided the single most frequent clonotype in two of eight donors. Carriers of CMV infection plus the relevant HLA type were discriminated by the cumulative frequency of public TCR beta family members in the study cohort and in an independent approximately 360-donor cohort.

The sequence derives from a human donor in good health (CMV status not recorded). Some clones in this sample may be carry-over from other donors' samples. The starting material was cultured PBMCs, obtained from culture after CMV antigen stimulation.

CDR3 protein: CASSSTGGGSQPQHF. The DNA sequence is given as TGTGCCAGCAGTTCCACAGGGGGCGGTAGTCAGCCCCAGCATTTT. The V and J segments used are TRBV27 and TRBJ1-5; the central 9 bases match TRBD1. The germline V end is reduced by 4 bases and the J end by 6 bases; junction bases left unmatched: 7. CDR1 and CDR2 (MNHEY, SMNVEV) derive from the germline V gene (reference sequence). The CDR3 contains 15 residues, cysteine and phenylalanine counted. Only the CDR3 DNA is retained, 45 bases long and in frame from the first base.